What follows are 25 T cell receptor beta chains derived from one specimen sequenced in a study of ipilimumab plus nivolumab after autologous stem cell transplantation. Sequencing was performed with immunoSEQ multiplex PCR; in TCRdb, only in-frame clones are kept and a portion is missing. The top ten hold roughly 25% of the sample, which has 20,000 to 25,000 clones, roughly 80% seen once. The starting material was PBMCs, obtained in a trial of ipilimumab plus nivolumab as post-transplant consolidation. The receptors originated from a male donor with diffuse large B-cell lymphoma.

Notes on this clone: Other nucleotide sequences in the sample specify the same CDR3. The chain joins TRBV7-3 to TRBJ2-3, with TRBD2 as a possible D gene (6 bases). The CDR3 length is 13 residues. Between the trimmed V and J ends, which lost 5 bases and 1 base, there was a span of 7 bases. In germline, CDR1 is SGHTA, CDR2 FQGTGA. The CDR3 DNA follows: TGTGCCAGCAGCACGGGGGGCACAGATACGCAGTATTTT. It translates to CASSTGGTDTQYF. The full variable domain, rest sourced from reference TRBV7-3 and TRBJ2-3, is GAGVSQTPSNKVTEKGKYVELRCDPISGHTALYWYRQSLGQGPEFLIYFQGTGAADDSGLPNDRFFAVRPEGSVSTLKIQRTERGDSAVYLCASSTGGTDTQYFGPGTRLTVL.

Of note for this clone: An end of the junction differs from the germline gene, which may be a read error. The rearrangement joins TRBV20-1 to TRBJ2-3; D is unresolved. The CDR3 extends over 10 amino acids. Germline CDR1 is DFQATT and CDR2 is SNEGSKA (reference sequence). For the CDR3, the DNA is TGCAGTGCTGGAGAAGATACGCAGTATTTT. It translates to CSAGEDTQYF.

The rearrangement joins TRBV27 to TRBJ1-2; D not certain. The V gene's germline CDR1 is MNHEY and CDR2 SMNVEV (reference sequence). The CDR3 length is 14 residues. V dropped 3 bases and J dropped 5 bases, with 13 bases sitting between them. The CDR3 sequence: CASSLTKSLYGYTF. DNA for the CDR3: TGTGCCAGCAGTTTGACGAAGTCGTTGTATGGCTACACCTTC.

The gene calls are TRBV6-1 and TRBJ2-5; 7 positions agree with TRBD2. CDR3 size: 14 residues. Germline V gene data show CDR1 as MNHNS and CDR2 as SASEGT. With 4 bases clipped from V and 4 bases from J, the junction kept 6 bases outside the gene matches. In nucleotides, the CDR3 is TGTGCCAGCAGTGGCCGGGGAGGGCGAGAGACCCAGTACTTC. It translates to CASSGRGGRETQYF.

At least ten counts were recorded for this clone. The chain recombines TRBV6-1 with TRBJ1-6, with D possibly TRBD1 on 5 matching bases. This CDR3 is 14 amino acids long. V dropped 6 bases and J dropped 7 bases, with 13 bases sitting between them. CDR1 MNHNS and CDR2 SASEGT come from the germline V gene. For the CDR3, the DNA is TGTGCCAGCAGCCTCAGGGTGGAGAATTCACCCCTCCACTTT. Its translation: CASSLRVENSPLHF.

The chain combines TRBV7-4 with TRBJ1-2; a weak D match, TRBD1 (6 bases). The V and J ends lost 6 bases and 3 bases respectively, with 14 bases between them. The germline CDR1 and CDR2 sequences are SGHVT and SQSDAQ. This CDR3 is built from 14 residues. As DNA, the CDR3 is TGTGCCAGCAGGATTTACAGGGACCACTATGGCTACACCTTC. It encodes CASRIYRDHYGYTF. The full variable domain, its missing parts supplied by reference TRBV7-4 and TRBJ1-2, is GAGVSQSPRYKVAKRGRDVALRCDSISGHVTLYWYRQTLGQGSEVLTYSQSDAQRDKSGRPSGRFSAERPERSVSTLKIQRTEQGDSAVYLCASRIYRDHYGYTFGSGTRLTVV.

This clone was observed a few times. The rearrangement uses TRBV29-1 and TRBJ2-4; 9 bases fit TRBD1. The V gene's germline CDR1 is SQVTM and CDR2 ANQGSEA. The ends lost 4 bases at V and 7 bases at J; junction bases unmatched: 5. CDR3 size: 13 residues. DNA for the CDR3: TGCAGCGTTGTGGGGGACAGGGACAACATTCAGTACTTC. Its protein is CSVVGDRDNIQYF.

This chain connects TRBV7-9 to TRBJ1-1; a weak D match, TRBD1 (6 bases). Germline V CDR1 and CDR2: SEHNR, FQNEAQ (reference sequence). V lost 5 bases and J lost 12, with 16 bases in between. The CDR3 is 12 residues long. The CDR3 region has the DNA TGTGCCAGCAGCCCAGGGGCAGGGCTGTCTTTCTTT. Its translation is CASSPGAGLSFF.

This clone was observed a single time. V and J are TRBV30 and TRBJ1-3; no clear D gene. Germline CDR1 is GTSNPN and CDR2 is SVGIG (reference sequence). The ends were cut back, 5 bases at V and 0 bases at J, with 8 bases in the middle. The CDR3 is made up of 13 amino acids. The CDR3 loop is CAWGRSSGNTIYF. In nucleotides, the CDR3 is TGTGCCTGGGGACGGAGCTCTGGAAACACCATATATTTT. The whole variable domain, filled in from reference TRBV30 and TRBJ1-3, reads SQTIHQWPATLVQPVGSPLSLECTVEGTSNPNLYWYRQAAGRGLQLLFYSVGIGQISSEVPQNLSASRPQDRQFILSSKKLLLSDSGFYLCAWGRSSGNTIYFGEGSWLTVV.

The V and J genes are TRBV7-3 and TRBJ2-3; possible D gene TRBD2, 6 bases. Trimming stripped 2 bases from V and 2 bases from J, with 11 bases between. The V gene's germline CDR1 is SGHTA and CDR2 FQGTGA. CDR3 length: 15 amino acids. The CDR3 protein is CASSLVGGDTDTQYF. CDR3 bases: TGTGCCAGCAGCTTAGTCGGGGGTGACACAGATACGCAGTATTTT.

With respect to this clone: One end of the junction is discordant with germline, which a read error may explain. The chain uses TRBV5-7 and TRBJ2-7, with 13 bases identical to TRBD2. TRBV5-7 is identified as an open reading frame with a role that is uncertain. This CDR3 is built from 13 residues. The CDR3 is CASSSPGLAGFLF. CDR3 sequence (DNA): TGTGCCAGCAGCTCCCCGGGACTAGCGGGGTTCCTATTC.

This sequence joins TRBV30 and TRBJ2-5; 9 positions match TRBD1. V was pared by 0 bases and J by 5 bases, with 4 bases of the junction left unmatched. Per germline, CDR1 GTSNPN and CDR2 SVGIG (reference sequence). The CDR3 has 14 amino acids. This CDR3 reads CAWSVQGAGETQYF. In DNA, the CDR3 is TGTGCCTGGAGTGTACAGGGGGCGGGCGAGACCCAGTACTTC. The entire variable domain, with the rest obtained from reference TRBV30 and TRBJ2-5, is as follows: SQTIHQWPATLVQPVGSPLSLECTVEGTSNPNLYWYRQAAGRGLQLLFYSVGIGQISSEVPQNLSASRPQDRQFILSSKKLLLSDSGFYLCAWSVQGAGETQYFGPGTRLLVL.

The V gene is TRBV6-5, the J gene TRBJ2-7; 8 nucleotides agree with TRBD1. There are 13 residues in the CDR3. Germline assignment: CDR1 MNHEY and CDR2 SVGAGI. The junction had 6 bases not matched to a gene; V was cut back by 6 bases and J by 5 bases. The CDR3 here is CASRKQGVHEQYF. CDR3 DNA sequence: TGTGCCAGCAGAAAACAGGGGGTCCACGAGCAGTACTTC.

The chain joins TRBV19 to TRBJ1-1, with 9 bases that match TRBD1. The CDR3 totals 15 residues. J gave up 0 bases and V 7 bases, and 6 bases lay outside the gene matches. CDR1 is LNHDA and CDR2 is SQIVND in the germline V gene (reference sequence). The CDR3 DNA follows: TGTGCCAGTAAGGGTACAGGGGGCTTGAACACTGAAGCTTTCTTT. It codes for CASKGTGGLNTEAFF.

This clone was counted between two and nine times. V and J are TRBV5-1 and TRBJ2-1, with a weak D call TRBD2 (6 bases). There are 17 residues in the CDR3. The V gene's germline CDR1 is SGHRS and CDR2 YFSETQ. V was clipped by 0 bases and J by 7 bases, with 20 bases between them. The CDR3 protein is CASSLEGPVGGRNEQFF. For the CDR3, the DNA is TGCGCCAGCAGCTTGGAGGGCCCAGTGGGAGGAAGAAATGAGCAGTTCTTC. The full variable domain, completed using reference TRBV5-1 and TRBJ2-1, is KAGVTQTPRYLIKTRGQQVTLSCSPISGHRSVSWYQQTPGQGLQFLFEYFSETQRNKGNFPGRFSGRQFSNSRSEMNVSTLELGDSALYLCASSLEGPVGGRNEQFFGPGTRLTVL.

This chain connects TRBV5-1 to TRBJ1-5; 7 bases map to TRBD1. V lost 4 bases, J lost 7 bases, and 8 bases stayed unmatched. This CDR3 has 14 amino acids. Germline V CDR1 and CDR2: SGHRS, YFSETQ. CDR3 sequence (DNA): TGCGCCAGCAGCATGACAGGGTCGGAACAGCCCCAGCATTTT. Protein product: CASSMTGSEQPQHF.

The sample holds many counts of this clone. V usage is TRBV10-3 and J usage is TRBJ2-7; 11 nucleotides agree with TRBD1. CDR1 and CDR2 (germline): ENHRY, SYGVKD. Trimming at V came to 4 bases and at J to 5 bases, leaving 4 bases not matched to a gene. This CDR3 contains 14 residues. CDR3 protein: CAISGTGQGDEQYF. The CDR3 bases are TGTGCCATCAGTGGGACGGGACAGGGGGACGAGCAGTACTTC.

The chain has TRBV28 and TRBJ2-3, with TRBD1 matching 8 bases. Germline-derived CDR1 and CDR2 are MDHEN and SYDVKM. The CDR3 length is 13 residues. After removal of 6 bases from V and 3 bases from J, the junction contained 2 bases not matched to a gene. The CDR3 bases are TGTGCCAGCAGAGACAGGGGAACAGATACGCAGTATTTT. Residues: CASRDRGTDTQYF.

Only one count was recorded for this clone. The rearrangement joins TRBV6-1 to TRBJ1-1; 7 positions match TRBD1. J gave up 2 bases and V 11 bases, and 8 bases lay outside the gene matches. Germline CDR1 is MNHNS and CDR2 is SASEGT. This CDR3 is 13 amino acids long. The CDR3 reads CAASRQGNTEAFF. In DNA, the CDR3 is TGTGCCGCCTCTAGACAGGGAAACACTGAAGCTTTCTTT.

Remarks on this clone: This sample includes further DNA sequences coding for the same CDR3. The chain links TRBV10-1 to TRBJ2-3; D unresolved. The germline V gene has CDR1 WNHNN and CDR2 SYGVQD (reference sequence). The CDR3 is 13 amino acids. Between the trimmed V and J ends, which lost 0 bases and 6 bases, there was a span of 7 bases. CDR3 in amino acids: CASSESVRDTQYF. CDR3 sequence (DNA): TGCGCCAGCAGTGAGTCTGTCAGGGATACGCAGTATTTT.

The chain combines TRBV7-2 with TRBJ2-7; tentatively, D is TRBD1 or TRBD2 (5 bases each). Per germline, CDR1 SGHTA and CDR2 FQGNSA. Trimming took off 5 bases at V and 3 bases at J, with 14 bases between the two ends. The CDR3 totals 14 residues. The CDR3 spells CASSLTGAVYEQYF. The DNA for the CDR3 is TGTGCCAGCAGCCTTACAGGAGCGGTCTACGAGCAGTACTTC.

The chain uses TRBV2 and TRBJ2-1; D might be TRBD1 (5 bases). The CDR3 sequence is 11 residues long. V dropped 8 bases and J dropped 10 bases, with 12 bases sitting between them. Germline loops: CDR1 SNHLY, CDR2 FYNNEI. This CDR3 reads CASVRVDEQFF. In DNA form, the CDR3 reads TGTGCCAGCGTCAGGGTAGACGAGCAGTTCTTC.

The V gene is TRBV7-2, the J gene TRBJ2-7, with D possibly matching TRBD2 (6 bases). The CDR3 contains 14 residues. Trimming removed 8 bases at V and 2 bases at J, with 16 bases between. Germline-derived CDR1 and CDR2 are SGHTA and FQGNSA. CDR3: CASVVGGSAYEQYF. CDR3 sequence (DNA): TGTGCCAGCGTCGTGGGGGGTAGCGCCTACGAGCAGTACTTC.

The chain joins TRBV30 to TRBJ2-2, with D perhaps assigned TRBD1 or TRBD2 (5 bases each). Deletions cut 3 bases from V and 4 bases from J, with 24 bases between. The CDR3 contains 18 residues. Germline lookup yields CDR1 GTSNPN and CDR2 SVGIG (reference sequence). DNA of the CDR3: TGTGCCTGGAGCCCCGGGGCCTTCTACATTGAGGGCACCGGGGAGCTGTTTTTT. Encoded protein: CAWSPGAFYIEGTGELFF.

The V and J genes are TRBV2 and TRBJ2-5, with 10 bases identical to TRBD1. Germline lookup yields CDR1 SNHLY and CDR2 FYNNEI. Trimming took 1 base from V and 7 from J; bases not matched to a gene: 6. The CDR3 has 15 residues. The CDR3 region has the DNA TGTGCCAGCAGTGAAGTGGGGACAGGGGAAGGGACCCAGTACTTC. This gives the protein CASSEVGTGEGTQYF.